Each of the 20 T cell receptor beta chains below was sequenced from the same sample in a study of control samples from healthy donors and cancer patients. The repertoire was sequenced with immunoSEQ multiplex PCR; TCRdb's copy has only in-frame clones and lacks some. The data show approximately 87,000 clones, 91% seen once. Material for sequencing was blood. These receptors were obtained from a middle-aged man in good health.

V gene TRBV9 combines with J gene TRBJ1-4; TRBD1 agrees at 7 bases. Germline V gene data show CDR1 as SGDLS and CDR2 as YYNGEE. Trimming took 4 bases from V and 1 from J; bases not matched to a gene: 7. This CDR3 comprises 16 residues. The CDR3 is CASSQGGEGTNEKLFF. The CDR3 DNA is TGTGCCAGCAGCCAGGGGGGGGAAGGAACTAATGAAAAACTGTTTTTT.

V is TRBV5-4 and J is TRBJ2-7, with 8 bases matching TRBD1. The CDR3 spans 14 residues. Germline CDR1 reads SGHNT; CDR2 reads YYREEE (reference sequence). V dropped 2 bases and J dropped 2; count of bases not matched to a gene: 3. The CDR3 DNA sequence: TGTGCCAGCAGCTTCAACAGGGGGACCTACGAGCAGTACTTC. Its translation is CASSFNRGTYEQYF.

This chain joins TRBV27 and TRBJ1-1; weak D call: TRBD1 (5 bases). The CDR3 extends over 13 amino acids. Germline values: CDR1 MNHEY, CDR2 SMNVEV (reference sequence). Trimming shortened V by 3 bases and J by 4 bases, and 9 bases separated the two germline ends. Here the CDR3 DNA reads TGTGCCAGCAGTTTGACAGCTTCCACTGAAGCTTTCTTT. This codes for CASSLTASTEAFF.

This sequence joins TRBV6-5 and TRBJ2-3; maybe TRBD2 (5 bases). Germline V gene sequence: CDR1 MNHEY, CDR2 SVGAGI. This CDR3 contains 13 residues. The V and J ends lost 11 bases and 5 bases respectively, with 17 bases between them. CDR3: CAARVPGEDTQYF. The CDR3 bases are TGTGCCGCGAGGGTCCCAGGCGAAGATACGCAGTATTTT.

The chain uses TRBV6-1 and TRBJ2-7; tentative D call: TRBD2 (5 bases). Germline assignment: CDR1 MNHNS and CDR2 SASEGT. The CDR3 is 14 residues long. V gave up 2 bases and J gave up 9 bases, with 17 bases separating them. The CDR3 protein is CASSEWSPRGMQYF. As DNA, the CDR3 is TGTGCCAGCAGTGAATGGTCCCCTAGAGGGATGCAGTACTTC.

The chain links TRBV6-6 to TRBJ1-1; no firm D call. Germline CDR1 is MNHNY and CDR2 is SVGAGI (reference sequence). Trimming cost V 1 base and J 1 base, with 7 bases left between them. The CDR3 is made up of 14 amino acids. CDR3 DNA: TGTGCCAGCAGTTACTTGGAGGAGAACACTGAAGCTTTCTTT. This encodes CASSYLEENTEAFF.

The chain combines TRBV11-2 with TRBJ1-5; D possibly corresponds to TRBD1 (6 bases). V gave up 5 bases and J gave up 3 bases, with 11 bases separating them. CDR1 and CDR2 (germline): SGHAT, FQNNGV. This CDR3 comprises 14 residues. The CDR3, as DNA: TGTGCCAGCAGCGGTGGACAGTACAATCAGCCCCAGCATTTT. The encoded protein is CASSGGQYNQPQHF.

The chain has TRBV4-1 and TRBJ1-4, with D uncertain. Trimming stripped 0 bases from V and 10 bases from J, with 9 bases between. Germline CDR1 is MGHRA and CDR2 is YSYEKL. This CDR3 is 13 amino acids long. This chain's CDR3 is CASSQDPGGKLFF. In DNA, the CDR3 is TGCGCCAGCAGCCAAGACCCGGGTGGAAAACTGTTTTTT.

The chain carries TRBV20-1 and TRBJ2-1, with D unresolved. With 3 bases removed from V and 10 bases from J, the gap between germline ends came to 10 bases. The CDR3 has 11 amino acids. Germline assignment: CDR1 DFQATT and CDR2 SNEGSKA (reference sequence). The CDR3 here is CSASKRNEQFF. DNA for the CDR3: TGCAGTGCTAGCAAAAGAAACGAGCAGTTCTTC.

In the case of this clone: Given the absence of the conserved phenylalanine or tryptophan at the CDR3 end, a read error is likely. No DNA is shown, since the ends of the CDR3 on it are uncertain; the CDR3 is the one TCRdb lists. The chain links TRBV9 to TRBJ2-7; the DNA was not compared with TRBD2, the D call given in the table. Per the germline V gene, CDR1 is SGDLS and CDR2 is YYNGEE. 9 amino acids form the CDR3, both terminal residues included. The CDR3: CASSVEVEP.

The J gene is TRBJ2-2, the V gene TRBV7-2; 10 nucleotides agree with TRBD2. CDR1 is SGHTA, CDR2 FQGNSA, per germline. This CDR3 comprises 15 residues. V lost 2 bases, J lost 6 bases, and 3 bases stayed unmatched. DNA of the CDR3: TGTGCCAGCAGCTTAAAAAGCGGGGGGGCCGGGGAGCTGTTTTTT. As protein: CASSLKSGGAGELFF.

The chain uses TRBV5-1 and TRBJ2-7; D call uncertain. Germline assignment: CDR1 SGHRS and CDR2 YFSETQ. Trimming shortened V by 1 base and J by 3 bases, and 8 bases separated the two germline ends. The CDR3 runs to 13 residues. CDR3 amino acids: CASSLSGGYEQYF. The CDR3 DNA follows: TGCGCCAGCAGCTTGTCGGGTGGCTACGAGCAGTACTTC. The whole variable domain, remainder taken from reference TRBV5-1 and TRBJ2-7, is KAGVTQTPRYLIKTRGQQVTLSCSPISGHRSVSWYQQTPGQGLQFLFEYFSETQRNKGNFPGRFSGRQFSNSRSEMNVSTLELGDSALYLCASSLSGGYEQYFGPGTRLTVT.

V is TRBV6-5 and J is TRBJ2-7; D remains ambiguous. The germline gives CDR1 MNHEY, CDR2 SVGAGI. The ends were cut back, 5 bases at V and 1 base at J, with 9 bases in the middle. The CDR3 has 13 amino acids. The CDR3 DNA sequence: TGTGCCAGCAGTCCGACACCTTCCTACGAGCAGTACTTC. This translates into CASSPTPSYEQYF.

This chain connects TRBV10-3 to TRBJ2-1; no reliable D call. Germline CDR1 ENHRY, CDR2 SYGVKD. V lost 6 bases to trimming and J lost 7 bases, with 7 bases between them. The CDR3 loop spans 11 amino acids. In nucleotides, the CDR3 is TGTGCCATCAGGTCTGCTAATGAGCAGTTCTTC. It encodes CAIRSANEQFF.

J is TRBJ2-1 and V is TRBV20-1, with D perhaps matching TRBD1 or TRBD2 (5 bases each). CDR3 size: 16 residues. CDR1 DFQATT and CDR2 SNEGSKA come from the germline V gene (reference sequence). V was clipped by 3 bases and J by 1 base, with 16 bases between them. This CDR3 reads CSASVPGTISYNEQFF. CDR3 nucleotide sequence: TGCAGTGCTAGTGTTCCCGGGACGATTTCCTACAATGAGCAGTTCTTC.

This chain uses TRBV2 with TRBJ2-2; no definite D call. With 2 bases removed from V and 4 bases from J, the gap between germline ends came to 8 bases. This CDR3 has 14 residues. Germline lookup yields CDR1 SNHLY and CDR2 FYNNEI. The CDR3 DNA reads as TGTGCCAGCAGTGAAACTGGCAGCACCGGGGAGCTGTTTTTT. This gives the protein CASSETGSTGELFF.

This chain connects TRBV7-2 to TRBJ2-1; weak D call: TRBD1 (5 bases). V lost 5 bases and J lost 7, with 15 bases in between. This CDR3 has 14 residues. Germline loops: CDR1 SGHTA, CDR2 FQGNSA. The CDR3 region has the DNA TGTGCCAGCAGCGAACTTACGACAGCTAATGAGCAGTTCTTC. This sequence encodes CASSELTTANEQFF.

The rearrangement joins TRBV10-3 to TRBJ1-5, with D unresolved. The CDR3 totals 12 residues. Germline CDR1 ENHRY, CDR2 SYGVKD. The ends were cut back, 3 bases at V and 7 bases at J, with 7 bases in the middle. As DNA, the CDR3 is TGTGCCATCAGTGACTTCCCCCAGCCCCAGCATTTT. Encoded protein: CAISDFPQPQHF.

The rearrangement links TRBV30 to TRBJ1-3; D is uncertain. V was shortened by 4 bases and J by 3 bases, with 7 bases between the two germline ends. The germline V gene has CDR1 GTSNPN and CDR2 SVGIG (reference sequence). The CDR3 loop spans 12 amino acids. The CDR3 here is CAWKLDGNTIYF. The CDR3 bases are TGTGCCTGGAAGCTGGATGGAAACACCATATATTTT.

This sequence joins TRBV25-1 and TRBJ1-6; D gene uncertain. Trimming removed 3 bases from V and 6 bases from J, with 15 bases in between. Germline V gene lookup returns CDR1 MGHDK and CDR2 SYGVNS. This CDR3 contains 16 residues. CDR3 nucleotide sequence: TGTGCCAGCAGTGATTCGGGCTCTGTGGGTAATTCACCCCTCCACTTT. This gives the protein CASSDSGSVGNSPLHF.